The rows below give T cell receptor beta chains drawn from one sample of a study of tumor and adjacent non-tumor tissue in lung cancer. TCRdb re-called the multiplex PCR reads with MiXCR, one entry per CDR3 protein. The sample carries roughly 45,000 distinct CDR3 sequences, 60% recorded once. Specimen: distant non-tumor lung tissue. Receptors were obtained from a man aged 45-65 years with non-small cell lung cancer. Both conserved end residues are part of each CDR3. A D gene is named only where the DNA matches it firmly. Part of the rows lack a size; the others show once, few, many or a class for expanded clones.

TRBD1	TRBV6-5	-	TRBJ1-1	CTSSYDRAGAEAFF	TGTACCAGCAGTTACGACAGGGCCGGCGCTGAAGCATTCTTT
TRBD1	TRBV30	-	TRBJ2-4	CAWSGQGAKNIQYF	TGTGCCTGGAGTGGACAGGGGGCCAAAAACATTCAGTACTTC
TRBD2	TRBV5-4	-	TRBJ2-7	CASNRLEIAGSSYEQYF	TGTGCCAGCAACCGATTGGAAATAGCGGGGAGCTCCTACGAACAGTACTTC
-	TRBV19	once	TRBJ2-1	CASNGAKVGRNEQFF	TGTGCCAGTAACGGGGCCAAGGTGGGGAGGAATGAGCAGTTCTTC
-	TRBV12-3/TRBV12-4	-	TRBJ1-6	CASCSQSTNSPLHF	TGTGCCAGCTGTTCCCAATCGACTAATTCACCCCTCCACTTT
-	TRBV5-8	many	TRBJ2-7	CASNSVTDYEQYF	TGTGCCAGCAACTCCGTAACGGACTACGAGCAGTACTTC
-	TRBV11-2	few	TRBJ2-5	CASSLWSQETQYF	TGTGCCAGCAGCCTCTGGAGTCAAGAGACCCAGTACTTC
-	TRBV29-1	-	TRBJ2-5	CGVYREETQYF	TGCGGCGTTTACAGAGAAGAGACCCAGTACTTC
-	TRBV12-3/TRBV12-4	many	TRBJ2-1	CASSPRGDSSYNEQFF	TGTGCCAGCAGTCCCCGGGGCGACAGCTCCTACAATGAGCAGTTCTTC
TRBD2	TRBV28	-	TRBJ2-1	CASSLSSGSPPHEQFF	TGTGCCAGCAGTTTATCCAGCGGGAGCCCCCCCCATGAGCAGTTCTTC
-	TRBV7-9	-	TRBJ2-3	CASSPNTGYTQYF	TGTGCCAGCAGCCCGAATACCGGCTATACGCAGTATTTT
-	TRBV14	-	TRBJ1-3	CTSSQAGAVRNTIYF	TGTACCAGCAGCCAAGCCGGGGCAGTGAGAAACACCATATATTTT
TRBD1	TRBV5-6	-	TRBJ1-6	CAGSLRPVGTDNSPLHF	TGTGCCGGCAGCCTCAGGCCCGTCGGGACAGATAATTCACCCCTCCACTTT
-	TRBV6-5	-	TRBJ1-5	CAGSYTSGQDQPQHF	TGTGCCGGCAGCTACACGTCAGGGCAGGATCAGCCCCAGCACTTT
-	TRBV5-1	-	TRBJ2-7	CASCLDQGPVPHERYF	TGCGCCAGCTGCTTGGACCAGGGTCCGGTCCCTCACGAGCGGTACTTC
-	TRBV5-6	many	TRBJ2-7	CASSALGYEQYF	TGTGCCAGCAGCGCACTAGGGTACGAGCAGTACTTC
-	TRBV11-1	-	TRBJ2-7	CASSPPAGRGGQHF	TGTGCCAGCAGCCCACCGGCGGGCAGAGGCGGGCAGCACTTC
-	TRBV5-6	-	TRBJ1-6	CANSFWERSSPLHF	TGTGCCAACAGCTTCTGGGAGCGCAGTTCACCCCTCCACTTT
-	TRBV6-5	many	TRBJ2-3	CASSYSRGTDTQYF	TGTGCCAGCAGTTACTCTCGGGGAACAGATACGCAGTATTTT
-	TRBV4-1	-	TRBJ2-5	CARSLTVRVETQYF	TGTGCCCGCAGCCTGACTGTGAGGGTAGAGACCCAATACTTC
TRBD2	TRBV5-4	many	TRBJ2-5	CASSTLAGGETQYF	TGTGCCAGCAGCACACTAGCGGGGGGGGAGACCCAGTACTTC
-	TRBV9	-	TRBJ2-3	CASSLDTGGTDTQYF	TGTGCCAGCAGCTTGGACACCGGTGGGACAGATACGCAGTATTTT
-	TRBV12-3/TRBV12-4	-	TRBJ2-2	CASSFRTNTEELFF	TGTGCCAGCAGTTTTCGGACGAACACCGAGGAGCTGTTTTTT
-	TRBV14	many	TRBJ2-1	CASSHPTVNEQFF	TGTGCCAGCAGCCACCCGACAGTAAATGAGCAGTTCTTC
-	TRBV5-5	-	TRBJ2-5	CASSTEGRYGEIQYF	TGTGCCAGTAGCACGGAGGGCCGGTATGGAGAGATCCAGTATTTC
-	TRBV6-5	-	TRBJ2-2	CAAAKSGGRPGSCFF	-
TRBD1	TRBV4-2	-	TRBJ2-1	CVSSHSLRDRAYNEQFF	TGTGTCAGCAGCCATAGCCTCCGGGACAGGGCCTACAATGAGCAGTTCTTC
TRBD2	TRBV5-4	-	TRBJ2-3	CASSFSGGVLSQYF	TGTGCTAGCAGCTTTAGCGGGGGGGTGTTATCGCAGTATTTT
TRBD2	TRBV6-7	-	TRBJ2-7	CASSYSVVAGVKEQYF	TGTGCCAGCAGTTACTCGGTAGTAGCGGGAGTAAAGGAGCAGTACTTC
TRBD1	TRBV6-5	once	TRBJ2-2	CGSSYVRGQAGELFF	TGTGGCAGCAGCTATGTCAGGGGGCAGGCCGGGGAGCTGTTTTTT
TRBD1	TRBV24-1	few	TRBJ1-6	CATSGDGTGDNSPLHF	TGTGCCACCAGTGGTGACGGGACAGGGGACAATTCACCCCTCCACTTT
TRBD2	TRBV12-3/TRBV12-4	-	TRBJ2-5	CASSTTSGGSTETQYF	TGTGCCAGTAGTACAACTAGCGGGGGCAGTACGGAGACCCAGTACTTC
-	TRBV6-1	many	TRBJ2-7	CASGEIYEQYF	TGTGCCAGCGGAGAGATCTACGAGCAGTACTTC
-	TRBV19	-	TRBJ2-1	CASSSTGGSSYEQFF	TGTGCCAGTAGTTCCACCGGGGGCAGCTCCTACGAGCAGTTCTTC
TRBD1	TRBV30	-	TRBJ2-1	CAWKFQGVGNEQFF	TGTGCCTGGAAATTTCAGGGGGTGGGTAATGAGCAGTTCTTC
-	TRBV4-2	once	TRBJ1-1	CASSQELLMNTEPFF	TGTGCCAGCAGCCAAGAACTGCTTATGAACACTGAACCTTTCTTT
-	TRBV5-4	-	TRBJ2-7	CASNLGGQRVYEQYF	TGTGCCAGCAACTTGGGGGGACAGAGGGTCTACGAGCAGTATTTC
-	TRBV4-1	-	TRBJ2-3	CASSPQDKGRGDTQYF	TGCGCCAGCAGCCCCCAAGACAAGGGCCGGGGAGATACGCAATATTTT
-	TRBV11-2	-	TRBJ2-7	CVSSFSQTGTYEQYF	TGTGTCAGCAGCTTTAGCCAGACAGGCACCTACGAGCAGTACTTC
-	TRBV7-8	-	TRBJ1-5	CSSSQNRSGQPQHF	TGTTCCAGCAGCCAGAACAGGAGCGGTCAGCCCCAGCATTTT
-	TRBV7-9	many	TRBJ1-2	CASSFVPGNYGYTF	TGTGCCAGCAGCTTTGTCCCCGGGAACTATGGCTACACCTTC
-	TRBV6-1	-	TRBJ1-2	CASSEMTSADGYTF	TGTGCCAGCAGTGAAATGACCTCAGCGGACGGCTACACCTTC
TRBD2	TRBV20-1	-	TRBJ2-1	CGAESGGAHNEHFF	TGCGGTGCTGAAAGCGGGGGGGCCCACAATGAGCATTTCTTC
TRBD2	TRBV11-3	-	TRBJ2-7	CVSSPTLAGGPPEQYF	TGTGTCAGCAGTCCAACCCTAGCGGGGGGGCCTCCGGAGCAGTACTTC
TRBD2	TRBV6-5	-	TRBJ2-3	CVSSYYGGDDTQYF	TGTGTCAGCAGTTACTATGGGGGGGATGATACGCAGTATTTT
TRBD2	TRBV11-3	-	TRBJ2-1	CASNLCRGEWGVDEQFF	TGTGCCAGCAACTTATGTCGGGGGGAGTGGGGTGTCGATGAGCAGTTCTTC
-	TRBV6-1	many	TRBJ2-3	CASSENGGTSTDTQYF	TGTGCCAGCAGTGAGAACGGCGGGACTAGCACAGATACGCAGTATTTT
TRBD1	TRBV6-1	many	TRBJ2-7	CASSERQGQEQYF	TGTGCCAGCAGTGAGAGACAGGGGCAAGAGCAGTACTTC
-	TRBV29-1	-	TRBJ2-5	CIVDDRAGGDETEYF	TGCATCGTTGACGATAGGGCAGGGGGGGATGAGACCGAGTACTTC
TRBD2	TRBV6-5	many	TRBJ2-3	CASSFGTSDTDTQYF	TGTGCCAGCAGTTTCGGGACTAGCGACACAGATACGCAGTATTTT
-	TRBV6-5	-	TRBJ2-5	CASSYSLGEGEETQYF	TGTGCCAGCAGTTACTCGCTTGGGGAGGGGGAAGAGACCCAGTACTTC
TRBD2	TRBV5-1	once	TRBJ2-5	CASSSAWGGETQYF	TGCGCCAGCAGCTCGGCGTGGGGAGGGGAGACCCAGTACTTC
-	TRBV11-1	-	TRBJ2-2	CTSSFHGRSGELLF	TGTACCAGCAGTTTTCATGGTCGGTCCGGGGAGCTGTTGTTT
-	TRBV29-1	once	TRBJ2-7	CSVGSERAVYKQYF	TGCAGCGTTGGGTCAGAGCGGGCCGTCTACAAACAGTACTTC
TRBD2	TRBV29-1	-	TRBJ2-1	CSAEGLAVNNEQFF	TGCAGCGCTGAGGGACTAGCAGTGAATAATGAGCAGTTCTTC
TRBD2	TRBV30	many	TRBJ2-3	CAWSVRSGSPDTQYF	TGTGCCTGGAGTGTTAGGAGCGGGAGCCCGGATACGCAGTATTTT
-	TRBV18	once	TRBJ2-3	CASSPTTGTRTDTQYF	TGTGCCAGCTCACCCACGACAGGGACTCGCACAGATACGCAGTATTTT
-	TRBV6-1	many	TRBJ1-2	CASSEASGGYGYTF	TGTGCCAGCAGTGAAGCTTCCGGGGGCTATGGCTACACCTTC
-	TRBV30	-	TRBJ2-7	CTRSSSYEQYF	TGTACCCGGAGTTCGAGTTACGAGCAGTACTTC